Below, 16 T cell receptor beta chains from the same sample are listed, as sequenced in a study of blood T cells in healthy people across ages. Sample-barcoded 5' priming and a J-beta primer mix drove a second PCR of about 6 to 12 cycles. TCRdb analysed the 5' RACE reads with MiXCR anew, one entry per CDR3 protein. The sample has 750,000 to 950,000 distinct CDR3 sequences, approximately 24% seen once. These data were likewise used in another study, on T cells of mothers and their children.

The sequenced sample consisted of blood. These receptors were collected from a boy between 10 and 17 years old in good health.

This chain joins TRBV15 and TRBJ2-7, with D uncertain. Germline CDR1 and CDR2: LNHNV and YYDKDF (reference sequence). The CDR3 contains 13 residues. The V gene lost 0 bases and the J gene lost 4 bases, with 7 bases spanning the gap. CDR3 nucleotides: TGTGCCACCAGCAGAGATATTGGGTACGAGCAGTACTTC. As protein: CATSRDIGYEQYF.

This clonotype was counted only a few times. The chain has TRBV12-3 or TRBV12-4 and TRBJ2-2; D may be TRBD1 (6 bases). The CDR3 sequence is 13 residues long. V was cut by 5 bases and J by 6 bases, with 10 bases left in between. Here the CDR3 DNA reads TGTGCCAGCAGTCCTCACAGGGCCGGGGAGCTGTTTTTT. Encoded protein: CASSPHRAGELFF.

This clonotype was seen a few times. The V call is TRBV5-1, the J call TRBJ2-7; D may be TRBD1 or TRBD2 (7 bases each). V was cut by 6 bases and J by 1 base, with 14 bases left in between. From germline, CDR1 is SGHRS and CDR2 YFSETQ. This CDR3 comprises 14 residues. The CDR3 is CASTRQGGSYEQYF. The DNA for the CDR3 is TGCGCCAGCACCCGACAGGGAGGGTCCTACGAGCAGTACTTC.

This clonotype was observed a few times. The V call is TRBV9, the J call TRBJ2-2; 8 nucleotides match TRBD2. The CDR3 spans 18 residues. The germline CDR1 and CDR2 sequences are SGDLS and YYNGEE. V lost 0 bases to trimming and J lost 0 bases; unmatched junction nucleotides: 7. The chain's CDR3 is CASSVEWGLGANTGELFF. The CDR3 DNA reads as TGTGCCAGCAGCGTAGAGTGGGGACTAGGGGCGAACACCGGGGAGCTGTTTTTT.

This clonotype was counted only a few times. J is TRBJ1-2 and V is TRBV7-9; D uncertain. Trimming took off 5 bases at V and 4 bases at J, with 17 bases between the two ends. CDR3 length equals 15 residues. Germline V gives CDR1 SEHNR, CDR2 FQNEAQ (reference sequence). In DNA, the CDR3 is TGTGCCAGCAGCCCAACGAGTGGAGGGATCTATGGCTACACCTTC. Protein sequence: CASSPTSGGIYGYTF.

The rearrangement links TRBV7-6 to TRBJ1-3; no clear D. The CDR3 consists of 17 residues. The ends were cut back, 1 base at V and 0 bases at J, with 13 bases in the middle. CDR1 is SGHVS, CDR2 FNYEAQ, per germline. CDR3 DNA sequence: TGTGCCAGCAGCTTAGAGGCGACGGCGATCTCTGGAAACACCATATATTTT. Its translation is CASSLEATAISGNTIYF.

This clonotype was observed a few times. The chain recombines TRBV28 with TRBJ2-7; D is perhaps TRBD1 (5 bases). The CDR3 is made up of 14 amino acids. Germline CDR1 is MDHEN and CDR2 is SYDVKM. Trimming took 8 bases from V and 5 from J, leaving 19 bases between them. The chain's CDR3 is CASGLSRDIHEQYF. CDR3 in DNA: TGTGCCAGCGGGCTTAGCAGGGATATCCACGAGCAGTACTTC. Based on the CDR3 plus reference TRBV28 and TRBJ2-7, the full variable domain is DVKVTQSSRYLVKRTGEKVFLECVQDMDHENMFWYRQDPGLGLRLIYFSYDVKMKEKGDIPEGYSVSREKKERFSLILESASTNQTSMYLCASGLSRDIHEQYFGPGTRLTVT.

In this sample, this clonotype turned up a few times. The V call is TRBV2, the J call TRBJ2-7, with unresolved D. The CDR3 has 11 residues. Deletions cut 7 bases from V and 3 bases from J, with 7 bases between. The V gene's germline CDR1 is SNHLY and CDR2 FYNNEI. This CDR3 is CASTTIYEQYF. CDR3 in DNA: TGTGCCAGCACCACCATCTACGAGCAGTACTTC.

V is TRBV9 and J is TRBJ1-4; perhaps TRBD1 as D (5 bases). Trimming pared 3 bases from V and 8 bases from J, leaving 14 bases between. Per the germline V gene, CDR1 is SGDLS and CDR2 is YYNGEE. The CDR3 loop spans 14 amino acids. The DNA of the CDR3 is TGTGCCAGCAGCGAATCCGGGACCGGGGAAAAACTGTTTTTT. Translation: CASSESGTGEKLFF. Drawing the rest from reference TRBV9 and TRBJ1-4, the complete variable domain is DSGVTQTPKHLITATGQRVTLRCSPRSGDLSVYWYQQSLDQGLQFLIQYYNGEERAKGNILERFSAQQFPDLHSELNLSSLELGDSALYFCASSESGTGEKLFFGSGTQLSVL.

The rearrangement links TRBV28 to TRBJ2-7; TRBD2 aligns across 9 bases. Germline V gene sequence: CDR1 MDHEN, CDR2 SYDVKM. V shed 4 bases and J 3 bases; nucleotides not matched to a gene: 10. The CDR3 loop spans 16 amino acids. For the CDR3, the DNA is TGTGCCAGCAGTTCCCCCGGAGAGCGGGGGGTCTACGAGCAGTACTTC. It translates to CASSSPGERGVYEQYF.

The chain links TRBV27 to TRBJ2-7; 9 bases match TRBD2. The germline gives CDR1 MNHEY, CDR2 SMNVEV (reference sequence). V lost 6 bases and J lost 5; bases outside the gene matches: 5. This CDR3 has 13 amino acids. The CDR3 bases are TGTGCCAGCAGATCTAGCGGGAACGACGAGCAGTACTTC. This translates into CASRSSGNDEQYF.

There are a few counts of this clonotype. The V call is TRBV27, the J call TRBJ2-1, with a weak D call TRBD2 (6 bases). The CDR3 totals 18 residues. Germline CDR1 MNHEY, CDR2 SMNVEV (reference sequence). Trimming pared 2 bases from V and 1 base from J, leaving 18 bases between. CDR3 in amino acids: CASSLIAGTGASYNEQFF. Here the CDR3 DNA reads TGTGCCAGCAGTTTAATCGCCGGGACTGGCGCGTCCTACAATGAGCAGTTCTTC.

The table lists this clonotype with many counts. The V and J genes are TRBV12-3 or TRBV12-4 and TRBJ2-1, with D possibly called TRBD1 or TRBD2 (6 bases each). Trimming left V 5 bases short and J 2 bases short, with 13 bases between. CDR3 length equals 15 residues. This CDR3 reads CASSQYREAYNEQFF. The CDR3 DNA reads TGTGCCAGCAGTCAGTACAGGGAGGCCTACAATGAGCAGTTCTTC.

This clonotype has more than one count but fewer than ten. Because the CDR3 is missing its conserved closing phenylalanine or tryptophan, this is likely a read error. For the CDR3, the DNA is TGCGCCAGCAGTGAGTTTACGAGGAAGGCCACAGATACGCAGTATATT. Its protein is CASSEFTRKATDTQYI. The gene calls are TRBV10-2 and TRBJ2-3, with D uncertain. The germline gives CDR1 WSHSY, CDR2 SAAADI. Between the trimmed V and J ends, which lost 1 base and 2 bases, there was a span of 13 bases. CDR3 length equals 16 residues.

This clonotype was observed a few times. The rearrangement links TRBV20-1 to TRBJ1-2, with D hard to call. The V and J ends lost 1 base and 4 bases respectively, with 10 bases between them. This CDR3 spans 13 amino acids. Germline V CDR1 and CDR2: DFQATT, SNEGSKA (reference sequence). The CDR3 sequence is CSARVAGTYGYTF. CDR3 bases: TGCAGTGCTAGAGTGGCAGGAACCTATGGCTACACCTTC.

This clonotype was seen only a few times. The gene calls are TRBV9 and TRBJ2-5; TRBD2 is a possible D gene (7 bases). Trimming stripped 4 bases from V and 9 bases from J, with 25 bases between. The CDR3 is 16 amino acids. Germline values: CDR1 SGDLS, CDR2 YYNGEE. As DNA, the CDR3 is TGTGCCAGCAGCCCCCGTAGTAGTGGGTACGGGGGGCCCCAGTACTTC. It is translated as CASSPRSSGYGGPQYF.